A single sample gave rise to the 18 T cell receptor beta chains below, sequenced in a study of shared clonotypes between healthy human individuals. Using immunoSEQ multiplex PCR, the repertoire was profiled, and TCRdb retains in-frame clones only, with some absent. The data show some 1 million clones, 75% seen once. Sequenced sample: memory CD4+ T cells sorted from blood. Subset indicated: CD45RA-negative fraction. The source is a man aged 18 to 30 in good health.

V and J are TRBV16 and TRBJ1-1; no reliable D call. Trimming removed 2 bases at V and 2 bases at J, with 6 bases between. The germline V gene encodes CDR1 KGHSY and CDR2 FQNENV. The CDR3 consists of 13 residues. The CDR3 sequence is CASSQMGNTEAFF. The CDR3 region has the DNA TGTGCCAGCAGCCAAATGGGTAACACTGAAGCTTTCTTT.

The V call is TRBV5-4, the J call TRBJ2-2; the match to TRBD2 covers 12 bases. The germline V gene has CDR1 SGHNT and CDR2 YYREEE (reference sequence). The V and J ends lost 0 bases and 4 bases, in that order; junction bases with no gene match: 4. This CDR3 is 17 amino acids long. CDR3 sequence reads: CASSLASGGARTGELFF. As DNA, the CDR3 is TGTGCCAGCAGCTTGGCTAGCGGGGGGGCCCGCACCGGGGAGCTGTTTTTT.

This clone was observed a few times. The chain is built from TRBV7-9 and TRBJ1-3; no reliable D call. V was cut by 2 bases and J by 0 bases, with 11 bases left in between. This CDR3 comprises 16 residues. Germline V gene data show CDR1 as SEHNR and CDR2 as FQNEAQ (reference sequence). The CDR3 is CASSLTGRDSGNTIYF. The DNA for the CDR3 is TGTGCCAGCAGCTTAACGGGTAGGGACTCTGGAAACACCATATATTTT.

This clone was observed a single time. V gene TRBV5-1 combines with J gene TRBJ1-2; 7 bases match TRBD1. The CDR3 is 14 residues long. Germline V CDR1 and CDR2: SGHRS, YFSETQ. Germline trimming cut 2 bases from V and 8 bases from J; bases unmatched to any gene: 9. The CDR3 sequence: CASSLDRDAQGYTF. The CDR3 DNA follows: TGCGCCAGCAGCTTAGACAGGGATGCTCAGGGCTACACCTTC.

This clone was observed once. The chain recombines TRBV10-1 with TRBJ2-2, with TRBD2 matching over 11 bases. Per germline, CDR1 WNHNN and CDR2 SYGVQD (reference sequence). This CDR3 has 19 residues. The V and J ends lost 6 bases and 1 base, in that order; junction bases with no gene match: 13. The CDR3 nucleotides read TGCGCCAGCAGACCGAAACCCTATAGCGGGAGGGAGAACACCGGGGAGCTGTTTTTT. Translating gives CASRPKPYSGRENTGELFF.

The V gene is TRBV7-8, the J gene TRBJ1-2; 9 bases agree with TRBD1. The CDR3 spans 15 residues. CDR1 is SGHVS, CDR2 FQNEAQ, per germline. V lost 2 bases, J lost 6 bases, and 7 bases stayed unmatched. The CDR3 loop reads CASSLHDRGWDGYTF. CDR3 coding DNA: TGTGCCAGCAGCTTACACGACAGGGGGTGGGATGGCTACACCTTC. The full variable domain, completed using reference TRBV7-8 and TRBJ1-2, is GAGVSQSPRYKVAKRGQDVALRCDPISGHVSLFWYQQALGQGPEFLTYFQNEAQLDKSGLPSDRFFAERPEGSVSTLKIQRTQQEDSAVYLCASSLHDRGWDGYTFGSGTRLTVV.

CDR3 residues: CASSTNSAYEQYF. The CDR3 bases are TGTGCCAGCAGTACAAACAGTGCCTACGAGCAGTACTTC. The V call is TRBV6-5, the J call TRBJ2-7; no firm D call. CDR3 length: 13 residues. Trimming took off 5 bases at V and 2 bases at J, with 10 bases between the two ends. CDR1 is MNHEY, CDR2 SVGAGI, per germline.

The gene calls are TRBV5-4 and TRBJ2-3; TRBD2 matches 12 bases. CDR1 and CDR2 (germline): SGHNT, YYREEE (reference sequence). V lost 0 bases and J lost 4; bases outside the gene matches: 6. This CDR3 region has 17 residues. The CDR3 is CASSLALAGGFADTQYF. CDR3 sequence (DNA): TGTGCCAGCAGCTTGGCACTAGCGGGAGGATTCGCAGATACGCAGTATTTT.

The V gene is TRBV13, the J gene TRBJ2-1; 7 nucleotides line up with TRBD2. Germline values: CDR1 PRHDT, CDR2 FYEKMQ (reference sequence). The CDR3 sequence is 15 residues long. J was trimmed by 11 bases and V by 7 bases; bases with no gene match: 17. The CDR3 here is CASIFGGEGVSQQFF. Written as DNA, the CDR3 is TGTGCCAGCATTTTTGGCGGGGAGGGAGTAAGTCAGCAGTTCTTC.

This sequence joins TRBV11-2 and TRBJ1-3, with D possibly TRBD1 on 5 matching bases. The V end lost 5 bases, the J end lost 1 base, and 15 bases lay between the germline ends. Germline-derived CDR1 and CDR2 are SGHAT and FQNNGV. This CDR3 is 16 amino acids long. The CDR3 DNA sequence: TGTGCCAGCAGCCAACGACAGCCCAGGTCTGGAAACACCATATATTTT. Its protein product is CASSQRQPRSGNTIYF.

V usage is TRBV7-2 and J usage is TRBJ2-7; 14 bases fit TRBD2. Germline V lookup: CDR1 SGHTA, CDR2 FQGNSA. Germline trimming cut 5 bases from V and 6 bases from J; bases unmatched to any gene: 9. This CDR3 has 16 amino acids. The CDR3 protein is CASSAPGTSGRSEQYF. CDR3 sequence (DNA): TGTGCCAGCAGCGCCCCCGGGACTAGCGGGAGAAGCGAGCAGTACTTC.

The CDR3 DNA reads TGCGCCAGCAGCTTGGCTGGGCGGGGCACAGATACGCAGTATTTT. Its protein is CASSLAGRGTDTQYF. The chain joins TRBV5-1 to TRBJ2-3, with a weak D call TRBD2 (5 bases). V was clipped by 0 bases and J by 1 base, with 9 bases between them. This CDR3 spans 15 amino acids. Per germline, CDR1 SGHRS and CDR2 YFSETQ.

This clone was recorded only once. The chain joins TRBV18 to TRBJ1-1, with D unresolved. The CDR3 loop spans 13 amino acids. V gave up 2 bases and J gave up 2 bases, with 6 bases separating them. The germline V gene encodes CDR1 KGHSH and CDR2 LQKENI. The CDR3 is CASSPAYNTEAFF. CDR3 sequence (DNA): TGTGCCAGCTCACCAGCATATAACACTGAAGCTTTCTTT.

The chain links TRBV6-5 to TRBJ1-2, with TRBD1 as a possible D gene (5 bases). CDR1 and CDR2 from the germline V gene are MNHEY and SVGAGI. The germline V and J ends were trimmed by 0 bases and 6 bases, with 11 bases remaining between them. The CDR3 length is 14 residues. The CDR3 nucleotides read TGTGCCAGCAGTTACTCGGTACAGGTGGATGGCTACACCTTC. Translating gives CASSYSVQVDGYTF.

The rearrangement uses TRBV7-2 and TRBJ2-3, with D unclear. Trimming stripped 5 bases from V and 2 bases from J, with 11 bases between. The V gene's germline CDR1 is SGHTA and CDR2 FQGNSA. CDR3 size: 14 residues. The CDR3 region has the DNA TGTGCCAGCAGCCCGTACTGGGACACAGATACGCAGTATTTT. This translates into CASSPYWDTDTQYF.

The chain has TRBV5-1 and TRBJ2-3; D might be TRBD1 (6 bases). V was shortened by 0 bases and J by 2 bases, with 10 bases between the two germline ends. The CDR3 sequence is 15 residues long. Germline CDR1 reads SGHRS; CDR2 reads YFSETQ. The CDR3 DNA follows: TGCGCCAGCAGCTTGGAGGACAGCCACACAGATACGCAGTATTTT. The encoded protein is CASSLEDSHTDTQYF. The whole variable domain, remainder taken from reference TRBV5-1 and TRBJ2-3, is KAGVTQTPRYLIKTRGQQVTLSCSPISGHRSVSWYQQTPGQGLQFLFEYFSETQRNKGNFPGRFSGRQFSNSRSEMNVSTLELGDSALYLCASSLEDSHTDTQYFGPGTRLTVL.

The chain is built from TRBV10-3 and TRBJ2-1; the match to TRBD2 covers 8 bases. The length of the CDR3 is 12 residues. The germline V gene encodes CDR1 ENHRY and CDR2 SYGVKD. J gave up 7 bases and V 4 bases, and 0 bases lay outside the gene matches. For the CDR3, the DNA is TGTGCCATCAGTGCGGGGGGGAATGAGCAGTTCTTC. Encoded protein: CAISAGGNEQFF.

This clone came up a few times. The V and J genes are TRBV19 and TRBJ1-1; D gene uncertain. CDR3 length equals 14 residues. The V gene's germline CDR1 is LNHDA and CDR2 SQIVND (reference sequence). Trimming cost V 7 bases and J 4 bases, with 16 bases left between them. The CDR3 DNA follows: TGTGCCAGTACCGAAAGAGGGCTGACCACTGAAGCTTTCTTT. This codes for CASTERGLTTEAFF. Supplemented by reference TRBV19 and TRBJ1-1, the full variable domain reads DGGITQSPKYLFRKEGQNVTLSCEQNLNHDAMYWYRQDPGQGLRLIYYSQIVNDFQKGDIAEGYSVSREKKESFPLTVTSAQKNPTAFYLCASTERGLTTEAFFGQGTRLTVV.